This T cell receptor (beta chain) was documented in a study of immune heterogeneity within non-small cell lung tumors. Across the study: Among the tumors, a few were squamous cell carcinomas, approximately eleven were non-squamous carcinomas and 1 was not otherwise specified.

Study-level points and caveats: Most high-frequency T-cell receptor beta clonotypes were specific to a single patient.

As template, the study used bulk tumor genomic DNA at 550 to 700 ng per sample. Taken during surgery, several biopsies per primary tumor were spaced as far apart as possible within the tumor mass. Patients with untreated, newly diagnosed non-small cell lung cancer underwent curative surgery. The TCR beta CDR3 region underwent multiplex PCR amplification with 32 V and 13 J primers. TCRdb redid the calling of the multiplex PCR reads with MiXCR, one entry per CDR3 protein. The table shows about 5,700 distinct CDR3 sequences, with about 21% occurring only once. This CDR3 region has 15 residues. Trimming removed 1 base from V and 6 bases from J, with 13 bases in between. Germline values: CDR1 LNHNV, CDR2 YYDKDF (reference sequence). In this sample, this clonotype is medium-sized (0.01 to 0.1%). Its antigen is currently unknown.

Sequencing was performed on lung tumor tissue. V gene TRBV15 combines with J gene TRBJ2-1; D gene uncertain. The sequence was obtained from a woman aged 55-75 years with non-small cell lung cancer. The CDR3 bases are TGTGCCACCAGCAGAGGAATTGCTAGAGGCAATGAGCAGTTCTTC. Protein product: CATSRGIARGNEQFF.